These T cell receptor beta chains were read from a single sample in a study of blood T cell repertoires in COVID-19. TCRdb keeps only in-frame clones here, not all; method: immunoSEQ multiplex PCR. There are 250,000 to 350,000 clones in the sample; 65% to 85% occur only once, and more than 1.1% lies in the top ten. The sequenced sample was peripheral blood. The receptors were sampled from a human donor with COVID-19, enrolled during active disease. The donor label of this sample is uncertain. Each CDR3 is given with its conserved first and last residue. The D gene is left open where the match is weak. A row's size may be missing; if present it is once, few, many or a size class.

D gene	clone size	V gene	J gene	CDR3 protein	CDR3 DNA
NA	NA	TRBV18	TRBJ1-1	CASSPTSQNTEAFF	TGTGCCAGCTCACCAACTTCCCAAAACACTGAAGCTTTCTTT
TRBD1	NA	TRBV5-1	TRBJ1-6	CASSLGSETGNSPLHF	TGCGCCAGCAGCTTAGGATCCGAGACAGGGAATTCACCCCTCCACTTT
NA	NA	TRBV28	TRBJ1-2	CASVFPRGTGAYGYTF	TGTGCCAGCGTCTTTCCGAGGGGGACGGGTGCCTATGGCTACACCTTC
TRBD2	NA	TRBV28	TRBJ2-7	CASSLGGTSATYEQYF	TGTGCCAGCAGTTTGGGGGGGACTAGCGCAACCTACGAGCAGTACTTC
NA	NA	TRBV21-1	TRBJ2-7	CASSKGRETYEQYF	TGTGCCAGCAGCAAAGGGCGGGAGACCTACGAGCAGTACTTC
NA	NA	TRBV7-9	TRBJ1-5	CASSLDTVKIQHF	TGTGCCAGCAGCTTAGATACGGTAAAGATCCAGCATTTT
NA	NA	TRBV6-5	TRBJ1-1	CASSSAANTEAFF	TGTGCCAGCAGCTCGGCGGCGAACACTGAAGCTTTCTTT
TRBD1	NA	TRBV14	TRBJ1-1	CASSPTGGASTEAFF	TGTGCCAGCAGCCCCACAGGGGGCGCATCCACTGAAGCTTTCTTT
TRBD2	NA	TRBV19	TRBJ2-1	CASRLTSGVYNEQFF	TGTGCCAGTAGGTTGACTAGCGGGGTCTACAATGAGCAGTTCTTC
NA	NA	TRBV7-9	TRBJ1-6	CASSAGTMGFSPLHF	TGTGCCAGCAGCGCCGGGACAATGGGTTTCTCACCCCTCCACTTT
TRBD2	NA	TRBV7-2	TRBJ2-7	CASSPGLAGGNFYEQYF	TGTGCCAGCAGTCCCGGACTAGCGGGAGGGAACTTCTACGAGCAGTACTTC
NA	NA	TRBV7-2	TRBJ1-1	CASSLQLRRTEAFF	TGTGCCAGCAGCTTACAGTTACGTCGCACTGAAGCTTTCTTT
TRBD2	once	TRBV19	TRBJ2-5	CASSIDRTSGLEETQYF	TGTGCCAGTAGTATAGACAGGACTAGCGGCCTAGAAGAGACCCAGTACTTC
NA	NA	TRBV28	TRBJ1-4	CASSLFGGWGPSEKLFF	TGTGCCAGCAGTTTATTCGGGGGGTGGGGTCCTAGTGAAAAACTGTTTTTT
NA	NA	TRBV30	TRBJ2-2	CAWNRNTGELFF	TGTGCCTGGAACAGGAACACCGGGGAGCTGTTTTTT
TRBD2	NA	TRBV5-8	TRBJ2-1	CASSFAYRDYYNEQFF	TGTGCCAGCAGCTTTGCGTACCGGGACTACTACAATGAGCAGTTCTTC
TRBD2	NA	TRBV14	TRBJ2-3	CASSHAWRGTTDTQYF	TGTGCCAGCAGCCATGCGTGGCGGGGGACCACAGATACGCAGTATTTT
NA	NA	TRBV7-3	TRBJ2-2	CASSLGGLDTGELFF	TGTGCCAGCAGCTTGGGGGGGCTGGACACCGGGGAGCTGTTTTTT
TRBD2	NA	TRBV2	TRBJ2-1	CASSPSGVYNEQFF	TGTGCCAGCAGCCCTAGCGGAGTATACAATGAGCAGTTCTTC
TRBD2	NA	TRBV5-6	TRBJ2-5	CASSLRGAGGVETQYF	TGTGCCAGCAGCTTGAGGGGAGCGGGAGGGGTTGAGACCCAGTACTTC
NA	NA	TRBV10-3	TRBJ1-2	CAISISFGGAGYGYTF	TGTGCCATCAGTATTTCCTTCGGGGGGGCGGGCTATGGCTACACCTTC
NA	NA	TRBV20-1	TRBJ1-5	CSASSDRHSNQPQHF	TGCAGTGCTAGTTCGGACAGACATAGCAATCAGCCCCAGCATTTT
TRBD1	NA	TRBV4-1	TRBJ1-3	CASSQEGQDRGIGNTIYF	TGCGCCAGCAGCCAAGAAGGGCAGGACAGGGGAATTGGAAACACCATATATTTT
NA	NA	TRBV14	TRBJ1-6	CASSQRRGSSYNSPLHF	TGTGCCAGCAGCCAAAGGAGGGGAAGCTCCTATAATTCACCCCTCCACTTT
NA	once	TRBV7-2	TRBJ1-3	CASSSATGGGNTIYF	TGTGCCAGCAGCTCCGCGACAGGCGGTGGAAACACCATATATTTT
TRBD1	NA	TRBV19	TRBJ1-5	CASSTGTGSNQPQHF	TGTGCCAGTAGTACCGGGACAGGATCGAACCAGCCCCAGCATTTT
TRBD1	NA	TRBV18	TRBJ1-4	CASMGQPNEKLFF	TGTGCCAGCATGGGACAGCCTAATGAAAAACTGTTTTTT
NA	NA	TRBV5-1	TRBJ1-5	CASSLESSNQPQHF	TGCGCCAGCAGCTTAGAGTCTAGCAATCAGCCCCAGCATTTT
TRBD1	NA	TRBV4-1	TRBJ1-5	CASSQERTGVGNQPQHF	TGCGCCAGCAGCCAAGAGAGGACAGGGGTTGGTAATCAGCCCCAGCATTTT
TRBD2	NA	TRBV14	TRBJ2-5	CASSLAGGRSGTQYF	TGTGCCAGCAGTCTAGCGGGAGGGCGCAGTGGGACCCAGTACTTC
NA	NA	TRBV19	TRBJ2-5	CASSMSRKETQYF	TGTGCCAGTAGTATGTCCAGGAAAGAGACCCAGTACTTC
NA	NA	TRBV19	TRBJ1-1	CASGHPSTEAFF	TGTGCCAGTGGGCACCCCTCCACTGAAGCTTTCTTT
TRBD1	NA	TRBV5-1	TRBJ1-3	CASSSTGGSGNTIYF	TGCGCCAGCAGTTCGACAGGGGGCAGTGGAAACACCATATATTTT
TRBD1	NA	TRBV7-6	TRBJ2-7	CASSELNRGRVFYEQYF	TGTGCCAGCAGCGAACTCAACAGGGGAAGGGTGTTCTACGAGCAGTACTTC
NA	NA	TRBV29-1	TRBJ1-2	CSAGAVLNYGYTF	TGCAGCGCTGGGGCCGTCCTAAACTATGGCTACACCTTC
NA	once	TRBV5-4	TRBJ1-1	CASSLPPPVNTEAFF	TGTGCCAGCAGCCTACCCCCCCCTGTGAACACTGAAGCTTTCTTT
NA	NA	TRBV10-3	TRBJ2-7	CAISESPRSYEQYF	TGTGCCATCAGTGAGTCGCCTAGATCCTACGAGCAGTACTTC
TRBD1	NA	TRBV30	TRBJ1-1	CAWSPGQGRPFF	TGTGCCTGGAGTCCCGGACAGGGGAGGCCTTTCTTT
TRBD1	NA	TRBV28	TRBJ1-1	CASSLTGQGDVEAFF	TGTGCCAGCAGTCTAACGGGACAGGGTGATGTGGAAGCTTTCTTT
NA	NA	TRBV5-1	TRBJ1-5	CASSLDSGHQPQHF	TGCGCCAGCAGCTTGGACTCAGGTCATCAGCCCCAGCATTTT
TRBD2	NA	TRBV27	TRBJ2-1	CASSLGLAVYNEQFF	TGTGCCAGCAGTTTAGGGCTAGCGGTATACAATGAGCAGTTCTTC